This T cell receptor (beta chain) is from a study of CD8 T cells in Susac syndrome. The CDR3 contains 13 residues. CDR1 DFQATT and CDR2 SNEGSKA come from the germline V gene (reference sequence). Trimming removed 6 bases from V and 7 bases from J; junction bases left unmatched: 8. RNA, at about 0.45 to 1 ug, was reverse transcribed with random hexamers. TCRdb itself ran the immunoSEQ multiplex PCR reads through MiXCR, one entry per CDR3 protein. This sample yields about 200,000 distinct CDR3 sequences, of which 85% to 95% are seen a single time; roughly 0.1% belongs to the top ten. The sequencing sample was made of CD4+ T cells from PBMCs. The clonotype comes from a human donor in good health. The gene calls are TRBV20-1 and TRBJ1-5; 8 nucleotides agree with TRBD1. Written as DNA, the CDR3 is TGCAGTGCCCGACAGGGGAGGTGGCAGCCCCAGCATTTT. Translated, it gives CSARQGRWQPQHF.